These 3 T cell receptor beta chains came from one sample sequenced in a study of post-analysis software for immune sequencing data. Whole-study results and caveats: TRBV segments more frequent in patients than in controls numbered roughly 5 and included TRBV5-6, TRBV5-1 and TRBV20-1.

These receptors have no identified antigens. TCR beta libraries were prepared from cDNA with unique molecular identifiers. A single record per CDR3 protein comes from TCRdb applying MiXCR to the PCR reads. The repertoire has roughly 670,000 distinct CDR3 sequences, approximately 60% of them found once; the top ten carry about 11%. The specimen sequenced was blood. Receptor source: a girl between 2 and 10 years old with multiple sclerosis.

This clonotype was seen just once. The CDR3: CASRTENIQYF. The CDR3 DNA reads TGCGCCAGCCGGACAGAAAACATTCAGTACTTC. This chain uses TRBV5-1 with TRBJ2-4, with a tentative D call TRBD1 (6 bases). Trimming stripped 7 bases from V and 5 bases from J, with 7 bases between. This CDR3 is built from 11 residues. The V gene's germline CDR1 is SGHRS and CDR2 YFSETQ.

The gene calls are TRBV7-8 and TRBJ1-2; weak D call: TRBD1 (6 bases). CDR1 SGHVS and CDR2 FQNEAQ come from the germline V gene. The V gene lost 5 bases and the J gene lost 2 bases, with 33 bases spanning the gap. CDR3 length: 21 amino acids. CDR3: CASSPWSRVGGTPGSNYGYTF. CDR3 nucleotides: TGTGCCAGCAGCCCATGGTCGCGGGTAGGAGGGACACCGGGGAGCAACTATGGCTACACCTTC.

This clonotype has only a few counts. The rearrangement uses TRBV5-1 and TRBJ2-5; 10 positions match TRBD2. CDR1 SGHRS and CDR2 YFSETQ come from the germline V gene. The CDR3 covers 16 residues. V trimming: 0 bases; J trimming: 4 bases; junction bases outside the gene matches: 6. The CDR3: CASSLDSGGLPETQYF. The CDR3, as DNA: TGCGCCAGCAGCTTGGATAGCGGGGGGCTCCCAGAGACCCAGTACTTC.